This TCR beta chain was sequenced during a study of read filtering for tumor transcriptome and immune sequencing. Study information: Patients were about 18 male and 11 to 15 female, mean age around 66 years, range roughly 47 to 85. After DNase treatment, RNA was made into whole-transcriptome libraries.

This library used roughly 430 ng RNA and molecular barcoded adaptors spanning alpha/delta and beta/gamma chains. Each CDR3 protein gets one entry after TCRdb re-called the reads with MiXCR. The sample holds some 62,000 distinct CDR3 sequences; roughly 14% are singletons and the top ten take 45%. The study, taken as a whole, reports: Roughly four fifths of IR-seq clonotypes had one read, totaling around 4% of reads; RNA-seq: 74.6% and 44.6%. Correlation between methods rose after single-read clonotypes were removed.

Per the germline V gene, CDR1 is SNHLY and CDR2 is FYNNEI. The V end was cut by 6 bases, the J end by 7 bases, with 10 bases between. The CDR3 loop spans 13 amino acids. Turning to this clonotype: Its antigen is undetermined. A read error is possible here, since a much larger clone lies one base away.

V usage is TRBV2 and J usage is TRBJ1-6; the D is unclear. The sequencing input was a population of CD138-negative cells sorted from bone marrow. This receptor was identified in a donor aged 40 or older with multiple myeloma. The CDR3 nucleotides read TGTGCCAGCAGGGGATCGGAAAATTCACCCCTCCACTTT. Translated: CASRGSENSPLHF.